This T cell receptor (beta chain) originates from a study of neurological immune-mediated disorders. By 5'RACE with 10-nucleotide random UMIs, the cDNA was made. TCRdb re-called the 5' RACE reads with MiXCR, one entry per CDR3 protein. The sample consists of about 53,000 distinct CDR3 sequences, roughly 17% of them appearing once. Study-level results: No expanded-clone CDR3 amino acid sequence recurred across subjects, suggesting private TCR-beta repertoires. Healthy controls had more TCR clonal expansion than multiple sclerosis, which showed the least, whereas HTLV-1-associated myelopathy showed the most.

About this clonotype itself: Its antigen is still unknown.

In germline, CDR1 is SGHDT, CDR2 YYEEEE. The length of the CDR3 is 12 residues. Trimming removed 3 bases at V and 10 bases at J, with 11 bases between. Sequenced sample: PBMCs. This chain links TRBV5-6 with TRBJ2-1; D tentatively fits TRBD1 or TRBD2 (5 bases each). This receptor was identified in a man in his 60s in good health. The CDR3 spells CASSWDVEEQFF. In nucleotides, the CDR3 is TGTGCCAGCAGCTGGGACGTCGAGGAGCAGTTCTTC.